A single sample gave rise to the 28 T cell receptor beta chains below, sequenced in a study of blood T cell repertoires in COVID-19. TCRdb's table, derived via immunoSEQ multiplex PCR, lists solely in-frame clones and lacks some. Here the sample spans 130,000 to 150,000 clones, roughly 79% being singletons. The sequenced sample consisted of peripheral blood. The receptors stem from a human donor with acute or convalescent COVID-19. The donor label of this sample is uncertain.

V is TRBV3-1 (or the pseudogene TRBV3-2) and J is TRBJ1-3, with no clear D. Germline lookup yields CDR1 LGHDT and CDR2 YNNKEL (reference sequence). Trimming removed 4 bases from V and 0 bases from J, with 10 bases in between. This CDR3 region has 15 residues. The DNA for the CDR3 is TGTGCCAGCAGCCCGGGAGGTGGCTCTGGAAACACCATATATTTT. This gives the protein CASSPGGGSGNTIYF.

The gene calls are TRBV3-1 (or the pseudogene TRBV3-2) and TRBJ1-2; 9 bases align to TRBD1. There are 14 residues in the CDR3. Germline CDR1 is LGHDT and CDR2 is YNNKEL (reference sequence). The V gene end was trimmed by 4 bases and the J gene end by 2 bases; junction bases not matched to a gene: 2. The CDR3 loop is CASSPGQGNYGYTF. CDR3 sequence (DNA): TGTGCCAGCAGCCCGGGACAGGGAAACTATGGCTACACCTTC.

This clone occurred many times. This CDR3 is CASSPGQLYEQYF. Written as DNA, the CDR3 is TGCGCCAGCAGCCCCGGACAGCTATACGAGCAGTACTTC. The rearrangement links TRBV5-1 to TRBJ2-7; a weak D match, TRBD1 (6 bases). The germline V and J ends were trimmed by 4 bases and 4 bases, with 12 bases remaining between them. The CDR3 is 13 amino acids. Germline loops: CDR1 SGHRS, CDR2 YFSETQ.

CDR3 DNA sequence: TGTGCCAGCAGCCAGCCCGGGACAGACACCGGGGAGCTGTTTTTT. It yields the protein CASSQPGTDTGELFF. The V and J genes are TRBV13 and TRBJ2-2, with 7 bases aligning to TRBD1. Germline lookup yields CDR1 PRHDT and CDR2 FYEKMQ (reference sequence). V shed 5 bases, J shed 3 bases, and the junction held 6 bases outside the gene matches. This CDR3 is built from 15 residues.

The J gene is TRBJ1-4, the V gene TRBV6-5, with D hard to call. Germline-derived CDR1 and CDR2 are MNHEY and SVGAGI. V gave up 2 bases and J gave up 7 bases, with 11 bases separating them. This CDR3 spans 14 amino acids. In DNA, the CDR3 is TGTGCCAGCAGTTACACTCGGTACGGTGAAAAACTGTTTTTT. Translating it yields CASSYTRYGEKLFF.

The chain combines TRBV29-1 with TRBJ2-5, with a weak D call TRBD2 (5 bases). Between the trimmed V and J ends, which lost 0 bases and 5 bases, there was a span of 16 bases. CDR3 length equals 15 residues. Per the germline V gene, CDR1 is SQVTM and CDR2 is ANQGSEA. The CDR3 bases are TGCAGCGTTGAAGATGGGAGCCTCCGAGGGGAGACCCAGTACTTC. Its protein is CSVEDGSLRGETQYF.

The V gene is TRBV21-1, the J gene TRBJ2-5; whether TRBD1, the table's D call, matches the DNA was not checked. TRBV21-1 corresponds to a pseudogene. The CDR3 runs 15 residues. CDR3 region: CASSRETGKEETQYF. DNA of the CDR3: TGTGCCAGCAGCCGAGAGACAGGAAAGGAGGAGACCCAGTACTTC.

This clone was found many times. The rearrangement joins TRBV27 to TRBJ2-2; D perhaps matches TRBD2 (7 bases). Looked up from germline, CDR1 is MNHEY and CDR2 is SMNVEV (reference sequence). Trimming cost V 8 bases and J 8 bases, with 12 bases left between them. This CDR3 region has 12 residues. CDR3 protein: CASGGAEGELFF. The CDR3 nucleotides read TGTGCCAGCGGGGGGGCGGAAGGGGAGCTGTTTTTT.

This rearrangement joins TRBV5-1 to TRBJ1-6; 7 nucleotides match TRBD1. Germline trimming cut 2 bases from V and 10 bases from J; bases unmatched to any gene: 12. Germline CDR1 and CDR2: SGHRS and YFSETQ. The CDR3 is 16 amino acids. The CDR3 nucleotides are TGCGCCAGCAGCTTCTCGACAGGGAGAAGCAGCTCACCCCTCCACTTT. Its translation: CASSFSTGRSSSPLHF. Using reference TRBV5-1 and TRBJ1-6 for the parts outside the CDR3, the full variable domain is KAGVTQTPRYLIKTRGQQVTLSCSPISGHRSVSWYQQTPGQGLQFLFEYFSETQRNKGNFPGRFSGRQFSNSRSEMNVSTLELGDSALYLCASSFSTGRSSSPLHFGNGTRLTVT.

This chain joins TRBV19 and TRBJ1-3, with D tentatively TRBD1 (5 bases). The CDR3 covers 14 residues. Germline V gene lookup returns CDR1 LNHDA and CDR2 SQIVND (reference sequence). Trimming cost V 6 bases and J 5 bases, with 14 bases left between them. In DNA form, the CDR3 reads TGTGCCAGTAGCCAAGGGGATAAGAGAAACACCATATATTTT. Translating gives CASSQGDKRNTIYF.

The genes are TRBV4-1 and TRBJ1-6; 7 nucleotides align to TRBD1. The V and J ends lost 0 bases and 7 bases, in that order; junction bases with no gene match: 6. This CDR3 contains 16 residues. Germline CDR1 reads MGHRA; CDR2 reads YSYEKL. This CDR3 is CASSQERTGLNSPLHF. The CDR3 DNA sequence: TGCGCCAGCAGCCAAGAACGGACAGGTTTGAATTCACCCCTCCACTTT.

The V call is TRBV4-2, the J call TRBJ1-5, with D tentatively TRBD1 (5 bases). The germline CDR1 and CDR2 sequences are LGHNA and YNFKEQ. This CDR3 region has 18 residues. Trimming took 3 bases from V and 4 from J, leaving 22 bases between them. The CDR3 reads CASSHPIGGGVSNQPQHF. In nucleotides, the CDR3 is TGTGCCAGCAGCCATCCAATCGGCGGGGGAGTTAGTAATCAGCCCCAGCATTTT.

This clone showed up just a few times. The genes are TRBV7-8 and TRBJ2-7; D might be TRBD2 (5 bases). CDR3 length equals 15 residues. Trimming pared 6 bases from V and 5 bases from J, leaving 20 bases between. Germline V lookup: CDR1 SGHVS, CDR2 FQNEAQ. The chain's CDR3 is CASSPPRVGNDEQYV. The CDR3 bases are TGTGCCAGCAGTCCTCCGAGGGTGGGTAACGACGAGCAGTACGTC.

This sequence joins TRBV3-1 (or the pseudogene TRBV3-2) and TRBJ1-1; 9 bases are shared with TRBD1. The CDR3 has 16 amino acids. Germline values: CDR1 LGHDT, CDR2 YNNKEL (reference sequence). V shed 4 bases, J shed 5 bases, and the junction held 11 bases outside the gene matches. The CDR3 nucleotides read TGTGCCAGCAGCCCCGTCCCGGGACAGGGTCTGACTGAAGCTTTCTTT. Protein sequence: CASSPVPGQGLTEAFF.

V usage is TRBV19 and J usage is TRBJ2-7; TRBD1 agrees at 9 bases. Trimming removed 5 bases from V and 3 bases from J; junction bases left unmatched: 8. The germline V gene encodes CDR1 LNHDA and CDR2 SQIVND (reference sequence). The CDR3 contains 15 residues. The CDR3 sequence is CASSLQGAALYEQYF. The CDR3, as DNA: TGTGCCAGTAGTTTACAGGGGGCGGCCCTCTACGAGCAGTACTTC.

The rearrangement uses TRBV6-1 and TRBJ2-7; no reliable D call. V dropped 3 bases and J dropped 7 bases, with 13 bases sitting between them. Germline CDR1 is MNHNS and CDR2 is SASEGT. The CDR3 length is 13 residues. CDR3 nucleotide sequence: TGTGCCAGCAGTGAGGGCCCGGTGGTAGAGCAGTACGTC. This sequence encodes CASSEGPVVEQYV.

The rearrangement joins TRBV6-2 or TRBV6-3 to TRBJ1-1; D uncertain. CDR3 length: 13 amino acids. Trimming removed 2 bases from V and 2 bases from J, with 6 bases in between. The germline gives CDR1 MNHEY, CDR2 SVGEGT. This CDR3 is CASSYNGNTEAFF. CDR3 nucleotides: TGTGCCAGCAGTTACAACGGTAACACTGAAGCTTTCTTT.

J is TRBJ1-4 and V is TRBV3-1 (or the pseudogene TRBV3-2), with unresolved D. This CDR3 has 15 residues. V shed 1 base and J shed 2 bases, with 8 bases lying between them. CDR1 LGHDT and CDR2 YNNKEL come from the germline V gene (reference sequence). The CDR3 sequence: CASSQVSGTNEKLFF. Here the CDR3 DNA reads TGTGCCAGCAGCCAAGTAAGCGGGACTAATGAAAAACTGTTTTTT.

The rearrangement links TRBV10-1 to TRBJ2-1; a possible D gene is TRBD2 (6 bases). V was trimmed by 5 bases and J by 7 bases, leaving 15 bases between them. Germline lookup yields CDR1 WNHNN and CDR2 SYGVQD (reference sequence). The CDR3 is made up of 14 amino acids. CDR3 coding DNA: TGCGCCAGCAGTCCCTCGGGCGCGGGGAATGAGCAGTTCTTC. Protein: CASSPSGAGNEQFF.

The chain links TRBV6-1 to TRBJ2-2; TRBD1 matches at 9 bases. The CDR3 covers 16 residues. J gave up 3 bases and V 4 bases, and 6 bases lay outside the gene matches. CDR1 is MNHNS and CDR2 is SASEGT in the germline V gene. The chain's CDR3 is CASSVQGAGDTGELFF. The CDR3 DNA reads TGTGCCAGCAGTGTACAGGGGGCTGGTGACACCGGGGAGCTGTTTTTT.

In this sample, this clone turned up a few times. The rearrangement uses TRBV5-1 and TRBJ2-7; 10 bases match TRBD2. CDR3 length equals 16 residues. Germline V CDR1 and CDR2: SGHRS, YFSETQ. Trimming removed 1 base from V and 5 bases from J; junction bases left unmatched: 9. CDR3 region: CASSLTLAGSRDEQYF. CDR3 DNA: TGCGCCAGCAGCTTGACACTAGCGGGGTCCCGCGACGAGCAGTACTTC. Full variable domain (rest looked up from reference TRBV5-1 and TRBJ2-7): KAGVTQTPRYLIKTRGQQVTLSCSPISGHRSVSWYQQTPGQGLQFLFEYFSETQRNKGNFPGRFSGRQFSNSRSEMNVSTLELGDSALYLCASSLTLAGSRDEQYFGPGTRLTVT.

The sample holds many counts of this clone. CDR3 nucleotides: TGTGCCAGCAGCAGGGACAGGGGGAACACTGAAGCTTTCTTT. It specifies CASSRDRGNTEAFF. V and J are TRBV5-6 and TRBJ1-1; TRBD1 matches at 10 bases. The trim removed 4 bases at V and 1 base at J, leaving 1 base unmatched. The CDR3 is 14 amino acids. The germline CDR1 and CDR2 sequences are SGHDT and YYEEEE.

The CDR3 sequence: CASSWDSNTEAFF. The CDR3, as DNA: TGTGCCAGCAGTTGGGACTCGAACACTGAAGCTTTCTTT. The chain uses TRBV6-5 and TRBJ1-1; D is possibly TRBD1 (5 bases). The V gene's germline CDR1 is MNHEY and CDR2 SVGAGI. There are 13 residues in the CDR3. The V and J ends lost 4 bases and 1 base respectively, with 7 bases between them.

The V gene is TRBV15, the J gene TRBJ1-1; 8 bases align to TRBD1. CDR1 and CDR2 from the germline V gene are LNHNV and YYDKDF (reference sequence). V was pared by 0 bases and J by 10 bases, with 7 bases of the junction left unmatched. The CDR3 loop spans 14 amino acids. CDR3 sequence reads: CATSREAGGEGAFF. The DNA for the CDR3 is TGTGCCACCAGCAGAGAAGCAGGGGGCGAGGGAGCTTTCTTT.

This clone occurred once. The CDR3 DNA reads TGTGCCAGCAGGTCTTCAGGGGAGGGTTCACCCCTCCACTTT. This encodes CASRSSGEGSPLHF. V gene TRBV6-6 combines with J gene TRBJ1-6, with a possible D match to TRBD1 (6 bases). CDR3 length: 14 residues. Germline V CDR1 and CDR2: MNHNY, SVGAGI (reference sequence). V lost 6 bases, J lost 9 bases, and 15 bases lay in between.

The V call is TRBV30, the J call TRBJ1-3, with D possibly being TRBD1 (6 bases). Germline CDR1 reads GTSNPN; CDR2 reads SVGIG (reference sequence). Trimming shortened V by 4 bases and J by 2 bases, and 15 bases separated the two germline ends. The CDR3 has 15 residues. The CDR3 here is CAWMDRHRTGNTIYF. CDR3 bases: TGTGCCTGGATGGACAGACACCGGACTGGAAACACCATATATTTT.

The chain recombines TRBV4-1 with TRBJ1-1; no firm D call. The CDR3 consists of 13 residues. Germline V lookup: CDR1 MGHRA, CDR2 YSYEKL. V lost 0 bases and J lost 8, with 10 bases in between. This chain's CDR3 is CASSQDPSAEAFF. In DNA form, the CDR3 reads TGCGCCAGCAGCCAAGATCCGTCAGCGGAAGCTTTCTTT.

This clone was seen only once. The CDR3 reads CASSFGNGAFF. CDR3 coding DNA: TGTGCCAGCAGTTTCGGGAACGGAGCTTTCTTT. J is TRBJ1-1 and V is TRBV12-3 or TRBV12-4; D gene uncertain. The CDR3 is 11 amino acids. Trimming left V 3 bases short and J 10 bases short, with 9 bases between.